This T cell receptor beta chain is drawn from a study of human T cells and chemical hapten exposure. One entry per CDR3 protein, called by TCRdb with MiXCR from the RACE reads. In the table there are 75,000 to 90,000 distinct CDR3 sequences, 10% to 14% of which are singletons. Stated time point: patch test 3, about 24 weeks after DPC sensitization. Treatment reported: therapeutic diphenylcyclopropenone sensitization with weekly scalp DPC. This clonotype was recorded a few times. Trimming left V 2 bases short and J 3 bases short, with 8 bases between. The CDR3 contains 14 residues. Germline CDR1 SGHDT, CDR2 YYEEEE.

The chain carries TRBV5-6 and TRBJ1-4, with D possibly TRBD1 on 5 matching bases. The clonotype comes from a woman aged 45-65 years with alopecia areata. Some clones in this sample may be carry-over from other donors' samples. The sequences come from whole blood, collected in connection with sensitization to the hapten diphenylcyclopropenone (DPC). The CDR3 here is CASSFRQPNEKLFF. CDR3 coding DNA: TGTGCCAGCAGCTTCAGACAGCCTAATGAAAAACTGTTTTTT.